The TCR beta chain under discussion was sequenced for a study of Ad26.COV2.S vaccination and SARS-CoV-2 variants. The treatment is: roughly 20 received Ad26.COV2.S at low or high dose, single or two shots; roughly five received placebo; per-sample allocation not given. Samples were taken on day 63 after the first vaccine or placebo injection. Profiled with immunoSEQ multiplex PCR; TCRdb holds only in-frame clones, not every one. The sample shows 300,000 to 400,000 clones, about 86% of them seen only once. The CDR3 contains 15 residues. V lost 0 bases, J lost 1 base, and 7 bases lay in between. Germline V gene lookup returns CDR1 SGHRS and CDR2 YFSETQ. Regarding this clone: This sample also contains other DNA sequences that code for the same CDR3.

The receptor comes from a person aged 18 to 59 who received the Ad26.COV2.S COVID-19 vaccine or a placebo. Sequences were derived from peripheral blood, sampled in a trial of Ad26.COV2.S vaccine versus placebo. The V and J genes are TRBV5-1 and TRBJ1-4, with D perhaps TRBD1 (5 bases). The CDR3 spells CASSLEGRTNEKLFF. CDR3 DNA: TGCGCCAGCAGCTTGGAGGGGCGAACTAATGAAAAACTGTTTTTT.